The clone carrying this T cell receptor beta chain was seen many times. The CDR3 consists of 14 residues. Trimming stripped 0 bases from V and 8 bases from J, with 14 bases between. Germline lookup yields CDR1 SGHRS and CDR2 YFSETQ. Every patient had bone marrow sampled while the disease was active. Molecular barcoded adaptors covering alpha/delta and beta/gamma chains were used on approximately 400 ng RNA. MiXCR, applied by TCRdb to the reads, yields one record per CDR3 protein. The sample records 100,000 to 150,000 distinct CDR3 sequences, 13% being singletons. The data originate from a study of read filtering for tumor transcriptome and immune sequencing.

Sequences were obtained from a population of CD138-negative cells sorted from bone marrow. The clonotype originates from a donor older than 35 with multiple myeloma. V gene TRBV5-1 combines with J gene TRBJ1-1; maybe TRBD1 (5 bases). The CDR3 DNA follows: TGCGCCAGCAGCTTGGCCCGCAAGGAGGGGGAAGCTTTCTTT. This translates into CASSLARKEGEAFF.